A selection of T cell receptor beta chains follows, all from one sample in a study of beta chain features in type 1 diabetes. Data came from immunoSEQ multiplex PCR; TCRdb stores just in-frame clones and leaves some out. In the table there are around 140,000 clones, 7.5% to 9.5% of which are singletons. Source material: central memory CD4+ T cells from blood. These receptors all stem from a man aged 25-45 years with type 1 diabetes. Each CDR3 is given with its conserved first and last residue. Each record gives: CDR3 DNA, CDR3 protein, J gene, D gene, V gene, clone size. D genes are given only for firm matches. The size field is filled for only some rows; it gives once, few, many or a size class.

CDR3 DNA: TGCGCCAGCAGCCCCGGACACGAGAGCTCCTACGAGCAGTACTTC; CDR3 protein: CASSPGHESSYEQYF; J gene: TRBJ2-7; D gene: .; V gene: TRBV5-1; clone size: few
CDR3 DNA: TGCGCCAGCAGCCAAGTCCGGCAGGCTGCTGAAGCTTTCTTT; CDR3 protein: CASSQVRQAAEAFF; J gene: TRBJ1-1; D gene: .; V gene: TRBV4-1; clone size: .
CDR3 DNA: TGTGCCAGCTCACCTCCCGGGACAGCTAGCACAGATACGCAGTATTTT; CDR3 protein: CASSPPGTASTDTQYF; J gene: TRBJ2-3; D gene: TRBD1; V gene: TRBV18; clone size: few
CDR3 DNA: TGTGCCAGCAGCTTAGCGGACAGGGGGTATCAGCCCCAGCATTTT; CDR3 protein: CASSLADRGYQPQHF; J gene: TRBJ1-5; D gene: TRBD1; V gene: TRBV7-2; clone size: few
CDR3 DNA: TGTGCCAGCAGCTACCGCAGCGTCGAGACCCAGTACTTC; CDR3 protein: CASSYRSVETQYF; J gene: TRBJ2-5; D gene: .; V gene: TRBV5-6; clone size: few
CDR3 DNA: TGCGCCAGCAGCCCCGGGGACAGCCTCCTTGAAGCTTTCTTT; CDR3 protein: CASSPGDSLLEAFF; J gene: TRBJ1-1; D gene: TRBD1; V gene: TRBV4-1; clone size: few
CDR3 DNA: TGTGCCCTCCACCAGGACAGGGGGCGAGGAGAGGAAGCTTTCTTT; CDR3 protein: CALHQDRGRGEEAFF; J gene: TRBJ1-1; D gene: TRBD1; V gene: TRBV6-5; clone size: .
CDR3 DNA: TGTGCCAGCAGCTTACAGGGGCGAGAGACCCAGTACTTC; CDR3 protein: CASSLQGRETQYF; J gene: TRBJ2-5; D gene: .; V gene: TRBV7-2; clone size: .
CDR3 DNA: TGTGCCAGCAACGCTCCGGGACAGGGAGGGGGACAGCCCCAGCATTTT; CDR3 protein: CASNAPGQGGGQPQHF; J gene: TRBJ1-5; D gene: TRBD1; V gene: TRBV28; clone size: .
CDR3 DNA: TGTGCCAGCAGCCAGGGACAGGAACTTTCACCCCTCCACTTT; CDR3 protein: CASSQGQELSPLHF; J gene: TRBJ1-6; D gene: TRBD1; V gene: TRBV4-2; clone size: few
CDR3 DNA: TGCGCCAGCAGCTTGCGGACCGGGGTTAGCAATCAGCCCCAGCATTTT; CDR3 protein: CASSLRTGVSNQPQHF; J gene: TRBJ1-5; D gene: .; V gene: TRBV4-1; clone size: .
CDR3 DNA: TGTGCCAGCTCACCTGGGGCGGGGTCAAATGAGCAGTTCTTC; CDR3 protein: CASSPGAGSNEQFF; J gene: TRBJ2-1; D gene: .; V gene: TRBV18; clone size: few
CDR3 DNA: TGCGCCAGCAGCTCCGGGGGTAGCGGGACCCAAGAGACCCAGTACTTC; CDR3 protein: CASSSGGSGTQETQYF; J gene: TRBJ2-5; D gene: TRBD2; V gene: TRBV5-1; clone size: few
CDR3 DNA: TGTGCCAGCAGCCAGGGACAGGGGATAAGCTACAATGAGCAGTTCTTC; CDR3 protein: CASSQGQGISYNEQFF; J gene: TRBJ2-1; D gene: TRBD1; V gene: TRBV5-4; clone size: .
CDR3 DNA: TGTGCCAGCTCGCCCAGACAGGACCGAGAAGCTTTCTTT; CDR3 protein: CASSPRQDREAFF; J gene: TRBJ1-1; D gene: .; V gene: TRBV18; clone size: many
CDR3 DNA: TGTGCCAGCAGCTTTAACCGGGACTGGGGGATTTACACTGAAGCTTTCTTT; CDR3 protein: CASSFNRDWGIYTEAFF; J gene: TRBJ1-1; D gene: .; V gene: TRBV7-9; clone size: few
CDR3 DNA: TGTGCCAGCAGTCGGGGGGCCGGGGAGACCCAGTACTTC; CDR3 protein: CASSRGAGETQYF; J gene: TRBJ2-5; D gene: .; V gene: TRBV6-5; clone size: few
CDR3 DNA: TGTGCCAGCAGCTTGGGGCAGGCCACAGATACGCAGTATTTT; CDR3 protein: CASSLGQATDTQYF; J gene: TRBJ2-3; D gene: .; V gene: TRBV5-4; clone size: few
CDR3 DNA: TGCGCCAGCAGCCTAACGACAGGACAAGAGACCCAGTACTTC; CDR3 protein: CASSLTTGQETQYF; J gene: TRBJ2-5; D gene: .; V gene: TRBV5-1; clone size: few
CDR3 DNA: TGTGCCAGCAGCTTAGCGCTAGCGGGGGGTTTCTACGAGCAGTACTTC; CDR3 protein: CASSLALAGGFYEQYF; J gene: TRBJ2-7; D gene: TRBD2; V gene: TRBV7-9; clone size: few
CDR3 DNA: TGCGCCAGCAGCTATGGGGGAGGTGGCTACACCTTC; CDR3 protein: CASSYGGGGYTF; J gene: TRBJ1-2; D gene: .; V gene: TRBV5-1; clone size: .
CDR3 DNA: TGTGCCAGCAGTGATGCTAGCGGGGGGGCCGGTGAGACCCAGTACTTC; CDR3 protein: CASSDASGGAGETQYF; J gene: TRBJ2-5; D gene: TRBD2; V gene: TRBV2; clone size: .
CDR3 DNA: TGTGCCAGCAGCCGAGGGGGGGTCAGTCAAGAGACCCAGTACTTC; CDR3 protein: CASSRGGVSQETQYF; J gene: TRBJ2-5; D gene: .; V gene: TRBV7-2; clone size: .
CDR3 DNA: TGTGCCAGCAGCCAAGGACTAGCGGGGGGCACAGATACGCAGTATTTT; CDR3 protein: CASSQGLAGGTDTQYF; J gene: TRBJ2-3; D gene: TRBD2; V gene: TRBV7-3; clone size: few
CDR3 DNA: TGTGCCAGCTCACCACTAGCCGGGGAGCTGTTTTTT; CDR3 protein: CASSPLAGELFF; J gene: TRBJ2-2; D gene: .; V gene: TRBV18; clone size: few
CDR3 DNA: TGTGCCAGCAGCTTGTGGCGGGGAGCTAGCACAGATACGCAGTATTTT; CDR3 protein: CASSLWRGASTDTQYF; J gene: TRBJ2-3; D gene: .; V gene: TRBV5-4; clone size: few
CDR3 DNA: TGTGCCAGCAGCTTAGCGCGGGATCGGGAGACCCAGTACTTC; CDR3 protein: CASSLARDRETQYF; J gene: TRBJ2-5; D gene: .; V gene: TRBV7-9; clone size: .
CDR3 DNA: TGTGCCACCGGACAGGGGGGGACCTATAATTCACCCCTCCACTTT; CDR3 protein: CATGQGGTYNSPLHF; J gene: TRBJ1-6; D gene: TRBD1; V gene: TRBV15; clone size: .
CDR3 DNA: TGCGCCAGCAGCTTGATGGACAGGGGGAATGAGCAGTTCTTC; CDR3 protein: CASSLMDRGNEQFF; J gene: TRBJ2-1; D gene: TRBD1; V gene: TRBV5-1; clone size: .
CDR3 DNA: TGTGCCAGCAGCCCCGGGGTTTACAATGAGCAGTTCTTC; CDR3 protein: CASSPGVYNEQFF; J gene: TRBJ2-1; D gene: .; V gene: TRBV11-2; clone size: .
CDR3 DNA: TGTGCCAGTAGTATGCAGGTGAACACTGAAGCTTTCTTT; CDR3 protein: CASSMQVNTEAFF; J gene: TRBJ1-1; D gene: .; V gene: TRBV19; clone size: few
CDR3 DNA: TGTGCCAGCAGTTCCCAGGGGTATGGTTACGAGCAGTACTTC; CDR3 protein: CASSSQGYGYEQYF; J gene: TRBJ2-7; D gene: .; V gene: TRBV6-6; clone size: few
CDR3 DNA: TGTGCCAGCAGCGTAACAGGGTACAGGAATCAGCCCCAGCATTTT; CDR3 protein: CASSVTGYRNQPQHF; J gene: TRBJ1-5; D gene: .; V gene: TRBV9; clone size: .
CDR3 DNA: TGTGCCAGCAGCCCGGGACAGCGGGACGAGCAGTACTTC; CDR3 protein: CASSPGQRDEQYF; J gene: TRBJ2-7; D gene: .; V gene: TRBV7-8; clone size: .
CDR3 DNA: TGTGCCAGCAGCCGGGGGGGGACAGATACGCAGTATTTT; CDR3 protein: CASSRGGTDTQYF; J gene: TRBJ2-3; D gene: TRBD2; V gene: TRBV5-4; clone size: few
CDR3 DNA: TGTGCCAGCAAATATTCAGGTGGTTCCTACGAGCAGTACTTC; CDR3 protein: CASKYSGGSYEQYF; J gene: TRBJ2-7; D gene: .; V gene: TRBV2; clone size: .